The 23 T cell receptor beta chains below were found in one sample sequenced in a study of cytomegalovirus exposure and HLA in healthy donors. A multiplex PCR was run with 60 Vbeta primers and 13 Jbeta primers. This table comes from immunoSEQ multiplex PCR, and its TCRdb copy is limited to in-frame clones, with some not included. The sample contains some 130,000 clones, approximately 80% of which appear only once. The sample was PBMCs. The receptors here all came from a man younger than 45 in good health and CMV-seronegative.

The CDR3 here is CASSAQGANTEAFF. The CDR3 region has the DNA TGTGCCAGTAGTGCACAGGGGGCTAACACTGAAGCTTTCTTT. This rearrangement joins TRBV19 to TRBJ1-1; TRBD1 matches at 9 bases. The CDR3 extends over 14 amino acids. V trimming: 5 bases; J trimming: 2 bases; junction bases outside the gene matches: 3. CDR1 is LNHDA and CDR2 is SQIVND in the germline V gene (reference sequence).

The chain employs TRBV5-1 and TRBJ2-7; possible D gene TRBD2, 7 bases. The CDR3 is made up of 17 amino acids. V lost 1 base and J lost 1, with 18 bases in between. Germline V gene sequence: CDR1 SGHRS, CDR2 YFSETQ. Here the CDR3 DNA reads TGCGCCAGCAGCTTGACTCCCTTCGGGGGGCAATCCTACGAGCAGTACTTC. Its translation is CASSLTPFGGQSYEQYF.

The chain has TRBV9 and TRBJ2-1; 9 nucleotides line up with TRBD2. Germline CDR1 reads SGDLS; CDR2 reads YYNGEE. Losses at the gene ends were 0 bases for V and 0 bases for J; bases not matched to a gene: 19. The CDR3 loop spans 22 amino acids. The CDR3 region is CASSVGTASGTSLFSSYNEQFF. CDR3 coding DNA: TGTGCCAGCAGCGTAGGGACAGCCTCCGGGACTAGCTTATTTAGCTCCTACAATGAGCAGTTCTTC.

The chain is built from TRBV5-8 and TRBJ2-3; D might be TRBD1 (5 bases). CDR1 is SGHTS, CDR2 YDEGEE, per germline. CDR3 length equals 12 residues. V dropped 4 bases and J dropped 6 bases, with 9 bases sitting between them. CDR3 bases: TGTGCCAGCAGCCCCCAGGGTGATACGCAGTATTTT. Its translation: CASSPQGDTQYF.

V usage is TRBV30 and J usage is TRBJ2-7; 8 nucleotides agree with TRBD2. The CDR3 spans 15 residues. V lost 4 bases to trimming and J lost 5 bases; unmatched junction nucleotides: 13. Germline CDR1 and CDR2: GTSNPN and SVGIG (reference sequence). The CDR3 sequence is CAWTSGGASRHEQYF. CDR3 DNA sequence: TGTGCCTGGACCTCGGGGGGGGCCTCTCGCCACGAGCAGTACTTC.

This clone was recorded only once. Germline is not matched at one junction end, which may reflect a read error. The chain employs TRBV7-9 and TRBJ2-5, with D tentatively TRBD1 (5 bases). Per the germline V gene, CDR1 is SEHNR and CDR2 is FQNEAQ (reference sequence). The CDR3 sequence is 16 residues long. CDR3 bases: TGTTCCAGCCTCCTTCTAGGGGCAGAAAGTAGTGATACCCAGTACTTC. The encoded protein is CSSLLLGAESSDTQYF.

The rearrangement uses TRBV6-5 and TRBJ1-4, with 9 bases identical to TRBD1. From germline, CDR1 is MNHEY and CDR2 SVGAGI. The junction had 1 base not matched to a gene; V was cut back by 0 bases and J by 5 bases. This CDR3 region has 15 residues. CDR3 DNA sequence: TGTGCCAGCAGTTACTCGACAGGGGGGAATGAAAAACTGTTTTTT. This encodes CASSYSTGGNEKLFF.

The table lists this clone with a count of one. The CDR3 bases are TGTGCCAGCAGCTTCGCTAGGGGAAGCACTGAAGCTTTCTTT. This gives the protein CASSFARGSTEAFF. The V call is TRBV7-8, the J call TRBJ1-1, with D maybe TRBD1 (5 bases). Per germline, CDR1 SGHVS and CDR2 FQNEAQ. V dropped 3 bases and J dropped 4 bases, with 12 bases sitting between them. The CDR3 totals 14 residues.

V and J are TRBV19 and TRBJ1-1; no clear D. In germline, CDR1 is LNHDA, CDR2 SQIVND (reference sequence). The CDR3 covers 11 residues. V shed 5 bases and J shed 11 bases, with 12 bases lying between them. Written as DNA, the CDR3 is TGTGCCAGTAGTGGGTACAGTCGGGCTTTCTTT. It codes for CASSGYSRAFF.

The chain combines TRBV9 with TRBJ2-7; tentative D call: TRBD1 (6 bases). Germline V lookup: CDR1 SGDLS, CDR2 YYNGEE. The CDR3 has 12 amino acids. V gave up 5 bases and J gave up 5 bases, with 11 bases separating them. The CDR3 DNA sequence: TGTGCCAGCAGTAGAACAGGGAACGAGCAGTACTTC. Amino acids: CASSRTGNEQYF.

The chain joins TRBV27 to TRBJ2-5; TRBD2 is a possible D gene (6 bases). The CDR3 length is 14 residues. The germline V gene encodes CDR1 MNHEY and CDR2 SMNVEV (reference sequence). Between the trimmed V and J ends, which lost 4 bases and 5 bases, there was a span of 14 bases. CDR3 in DNA: TGTGCCAGCAGTTCGGGGGATTGGGTGGAGACCCAGTACTTC. Encoded protein: CASSSGDWVETQYF.

The V gene is TRBV7-8, the J gene TRBJ2-2; D remains unclear. The CDR3 totals 14 residues. V lost 7 bases and J lost 1, with 10 bases in between. The germline gives CDR1 SGHVS, CDR2 FQNEAQ. The CDR3 DNA is TGTGCCAGCATTGATAGGAGGAACACCGGGGAGCTGTTTTTT. It specifies CASIDRRNTGELFF.

Only a few counts were recorded for this clone. The chain is built from TRBV9 and TRBJ2-7; 8 nucleotides match TRBD1. Germline trimming cut 3 bases from V and 6 bases from J; bases unmatched to any gene: 5. The CDR3 totals 13 residues. CDR1 SGDLS and CDR2 YYNGEE come from the germline V gene. The CDR3 reads CASSALTGGEQYF. For the CDR3, the DNA is TGTGCCAGCAGCGCACTTACAGGGGGCGAGCAGTACTTC.

In regard to this clone: Other nucleotide sequences from this sample produce the same CDR3. This chain connects TRBV11-3 to TRBJ2-3; TRBD2 agrees at 9 bases. Trimming cost V 2 bases and J 3 bases; bases outside gene matches: 3. The CDR3 has 15 amino acids. Germline CDR1 SGHNT, CDR2 YENEEA. Written as DNA, the CDR3 is TGTGCCAGCAGCTTACGACTAGCGGATACAGATACGCAGTATTTT. It encodes CASSLRLADTDTQYF.

This clone was detected only a few times. The gene calls are TRBV28 and TRBJ1-1, with a possible D match to TRBD1 (5 bases). Germline V lookup: CDR1 MDHEN, CDR2 SYDVKM. Trimming removed 3 bases at V and 1 base at J, with 9 bases between. This CDR3 has 14 amino acids. The CDR3 DNA follows: TGTGCCAGCAGTTTGGGAGGGGCGAACACTGAAGCTTTCTTT. This translates into CASSLGGANTEAFF.

DNA for the CDR3: TGTGCCAGCAGCTTAGATCACAGGGTTTCCTACGAGCAGTACTTC. It is translated as CASSLDHRVSYEQYF. The chain recombines TRBV7-8 with TRBJ2-7; the D gene is possibly TRBD1 (6 bases). The V end was cut by 1 base, the J end by 1 base, with 11 bases between. This CDR3 has 15 amino acids. CDR1 and CDR2 from the germline V gene are SGHVS and FQNEAQ. Together with reference TRBV7-8 and TRBJ2-7, the CDR3 gives the full variable domain: GAGVSQSPRYKVAKRGQDVALRCDPISGHVSLFWYQQALGQGPEFLTYFQNEAQLDKSGLPSDRFFAERPEGSVSTLKIQRTQQEDSAVYLCASSLDHRVSYEQYFGPGTRLTVT.

The CDR3 DNA reads TGTGCCAGCAGTCCCGGGACAGGGAACTATGGCTACACCTTC. Translated, it gives CASSPGTGNYGYTF. The gene calls are TRBV28 and TRBJ1-2, with 9 bases identical to TRBD1. Trimming cost V 5 bases and J 2 bases; bases outside gene matches: 3. The CDR3 length is 14 residues. Looked up from germline, CDR1 is MDHEN and CDR2 is SYDVKM.

This chain joins TRBV5-5 and TRBJ1-5; TRBD1 is a possible D gene (5 bases). The V and J ends lost 0 bases and 4 bases respectively, with 11 bases between them. Per the germline V gene, CDR1 is SGHKS and CDR2 is YYEKEE (reference sequence). CDR3 length: 15 residues. Here the CDR3 DNA reads TGTGCCAGCAGCTTGGGAGAGACAGTTAATCAGCCCCAGCATTTT. This sequence encodes CASSLGETVNQPQHF.

The rearrangement uses TRBV30 and TRBJ1-1; tentative D call: TRBD1 (6 bases). Germline CDR1 and CDR2: GTSNPN and SVGIG (reference sequence). The V gene lost 4 bases and the J gene lost 3 bases, with 9 bases spanning the gap. This CDR3 region has 12 residues. The CDR3 spells CAWNQGYTEAFF. CDR3 coding DNA: TGTGCCTGGAACCAGGGGTACACTGAAGCTTTCTTT.

The gene calls are TRBV27 and TRBJ2-1, with D possibly TRBD1 on 6 matching bases. This CDR3 comprises 13 residues. The V gene's germline CDR1 is MNHEY and CDR2 SMNVEV (reference sequence). The ends were cut back, 5 bases at V and 8 bases at J, with 13 bases in the middle. The CDR3 here is CASSRRGWDEQFF. The CDR3, as DNA: TGTGCCAGCAGTAGAAGGGGGTGGGATGAGCAGTTCTTC.

V usage is TRBV5-1 and J usage is TRBJ2-5; TRBD1 matches at 9 bases. CDR1 is SGHRS, CDR2 YFSETQ, per germline. CDR3 length equals 14 residues. V was clipped by 4 bases and J by 5 bases; unmatched bases: 6. The CDR3 spells CASSQRQGEETQYF. The DNA for the CDR3 is TGCGCCAGCAGCCAACGACAGGGGGAGGAGACCCAGTACTTC.

This chain uses TRBV9 with TRBJ1-5; TRBD1 aligns across 8 bases. The CDR3 runs to 15 residues. After removal of 2 bases from V and 5 bases from J, the junction contained 6 bases not matched to a gene. CDR1 and CDR2 from the germline V gene are SGDLS and YYNGEE. The CDR3 region is CASSVGQGVHQPQHF. The CDR3 bases are TGTGCCAGCAGCGTTGGACAGGGCGTCCATCAGCCCCAGCATTTT.

The V and J genes are TRBV27 and TRBJ1-1, with 8 bases lining up with TRBD1. The CDR3 is 14 residues long. The trim removed 2 bases at V and 6 bases at J, leaving 5 bases unmatched. CDR1 is MNHEY and CDR2 is SMNVEV in the germline V gene (reference sequence). CDR3 nucleotides: TGTGCCAGCAGTTTAGGTCAGGGGGCCGCTGAAGCTTTCTTT. Its protein is CASSLGQGAAEAFF.